The clone carrying this T cell receptor beta chain was counted many times. Its antigen is not identified. The sample comes from a study of early T cells in non-severe SARS-CoV-2 infection. Study-level information: The sequenced material was bulk RNA from unsorted whole blood, and its chains were unpaired. Study results and caveats: Anti-spike CD8 specificities were favored by VDJdb matching, whose results missed private and CD4 specificities.

Individual cDNA molecules received unique molecular identifiers. In TCRdb, the 5' RACE reads were re-called with MiXCR into one record per CDR3 protein. The data contain 60,000 to 70,000 distinct CDR3 sequences, 4.9% of them singletons. Looked up from germline, CDR1 is SQVTM and CDR2 is ANQGSEA. The CDR3 is 13 amino acids. Deletions cut 5 bases from V and 3 bases from J, with 14 bases between. The source of this sequence is an adult who was a healthcare worker with PCR-confirmed SARS-CoV-2 infection or an uninfected control (not recorded which). Input material: whole blood. The chain employs TRBV29-1 and TRBJ2-7, with D possibly TRBD2 on 5 matching bases. CDR3: CSVRTGESYEQYF. For the CDR3, the DNA is TGCAGCGTTAGGACTGGGGAGAGCTACGAGCAGTACTTC.